This T cell receptor beta chain emerged from a study of molecular identifiers for immune sequencing clone quantification (dated by TCRdb to between 2017 and 2018). With regard to the full study: For a replicate experiment, the RNA from either around 20,000 or 99,000 naive CD8 T cells was divided into five aliquots, and four of those aliquots went on to sequencing. The study was a methods study using CD8 T cells to benchmark molecular-identifier clustering-based TCR repertoire sequencing (MIDCIRS) and TCR RNA copy counting. What the work shows at the level of the full study, not this receptor alone: Identical TCR molecules sharing a barcode could cause highly expanded clone sizes to be underestimated. The naive libraries included spiked-in Jurkat TCR RNA (around 9 copies' worth), and this RNA is not part of the donor repertoire. Modeling estimated roughly 3 recovered TCR RNA copies per cell, compared with about 9.3 by digital PCR, which implies roughly 30% capture efficiency. In CMV-specific effector cells, clones with more than 20 RNA copies contained over 99% of molecules, whereas in naive cells such clones contained under 1% of molecules. A single cell's worth of spiked-in Jurkat TCR RNA was reported detectable even among approximately 930,000 naive CD8 T cells. Without barcode sub-clustering, chimeric consensus sequences inflated TCR diversity; chimeras reached as high as 47%.

V sheds 5 bases and J sheds 3 bases, leaving 15 bases between their ends. The CDR3 contains 15 residues, cysteine and phenylalanine counted. Only the CDR3 part of the read is kept: 45 bases, read in frame from the first base. Taken from the germline V gene (reference sequence), the CDR1 and CDR2 loops are SEHNR and FQNEAQ. Libraries of naive CD8 T cells were built from anywhere between about 19,000 and 1,100,000 sorted cells, with 10%, 30% or 50% of the purified RNA used. Naive CD8 T cells, defined as CD8+CD4-CCR7+CD45RA+, were FACS-sorted into RLT Plus buffer on a BD FACSAria II. Detection sensitivity was tested by spiking Jurkat RNA equal to some 11 TCR copies' worth into samples containing about 19,000-1,000,000 naive CD8 T cells. CD8 T cells were enriched using RosetteSep CD8+ T Cell Enrichment Cocktail and Ficoll-Paque, and the enriched cells then underwent ACK red cell lysis. Library preparation employed PCR. Sequencing instrument: NextSeq 500. Bulk TCR libraries were prepared as previously described, using TCR primers listed in Table S5. Purification of total RNA was performed with the Qiagen AllPrep DNA/RNA kit. Before analysis, reads from multiple sequencing runs of one library were combined. On the study's bioinformatics: Only reads with exact TCR constant sequence were kept, trimmed to 150 nt, and grouped by their 12-nt molecular barcodes. Reads inside each barcode group were sub-clustered using a 15% Levenshtein threshold, and a quality-weighted consensus sequence was constructed for each RNA molecule. Non-functional sequences were filtered out, along with any lower-count sequence sitting one edit away from another sequence. Barcode sub-clusters with fewer than 20% of the maximum read count were removed, based on fitting two negative binomial distributions. TCRdb ran its own pipeline on the public reads, namely fastp trimming at Q25 and MiXCR clone calling, and kept in-frame beta chains. Rows matching on CDR3 protein sequence are summarized as one entry with the most common DNA and genes. Clone size and V and J calls follow TCRdb, not the original study. This sample has approximately 590,000 distinct CDR3 sequences in its table, and around 25% of those were observed once. The ten largest clones capture about 0.8% of the sample.

This clonotype was seen at least ten times. What antigen it recognizes has not been identified. One base away there is no much larger clone; base qualities are not given. This sequence uses TRBV7-9 and TRBJ2-3; the D call is tentative, TRBD1 or TRBD2, as each matches 5 bases. The clonotype originates from a human donor in good health. Some libraries in this study had Jurkat cell RNA spiked in. The sample was naive CD8+ T cells from blood, with Jurkat cell RNA spiked in. The cell subset or site label of this sample denotes: FACS-sorted CD8+CD4-CCR7+CD45RA+ naive T cells. The CDR3 has the sequence CASSPSTGATDTQYF. The base sequence is TGTGCCAGCAGCCCCTCTACCGGGGCTACAGATACGCAGTATTTT. The entire variable domain, with the stretches around the CDR3 drawn from the reference TRBV7-9 and TRBJ2-3 proteins, is DTGVSQNPRHKITKRGQNVTFRCDPISEHNRLYWYRQTLGQGPEFLTYFQNEAQLEKSRLLSDRFSAERPKGSFSTLEIQRTEQGDSAMYLCASSPSTGATDTQYFGPGTRLTVL.